This TCR beta chain was sequenced during a study of blood T cell repertoires in COVID-19. Germline V gene data show CDR1 as SGHRS and CDR2 as YFSETQ. There are 15 residues in the CDR3. V was trimmed by 0 bases and J by 1 base, leaving 10 bases between them. This clone appeared a single time. In the authors' methods: How many nucleated cells were present was estimated from reference gene primer amplification. Sequencing used immunoSEQ multiplex PCR; TCRdb keeps in-frame clones, though not all of them. V and J calls plus clone size are reproduced from that table; the DNA served to infer D and trimming. The sample has approximately 76,000 clones; roughly 80% are singletons.

Sequenced input: peripheral blood. This receptor was obtained from a woman in her fifties or sixties with acute or convalescent COVID-19. The V gene is TRBV5-1, the J gene TRBJ1-1; D is possibly TRBD1 (5 bases). CDR3 region: CASSLVRGENTEAFF. CDR3 nucleotide sequence: TGCGCCAGCAGCTTGGTTCGGGGGGAGAACACTGAAGCTTTCTTT.